These 20 T cell receptor beta chains were sequenced from one sample in a study of radiotherapy plus CTLA-4 blockade in lung cancer. Libraries were prepared by immunoSEQ multiplex PCR; TCRdb keeps only in-frame clonotypes and omits some of them. The table lists roughly 53,000 clones, roughly 86% of them singletons. The sample was peripheral blood, taken from a patient treated with radiotherapy plus ipilimumab. The receptors originated from a human donor with non-small cell lung cancer whose response to radiotherapy plus ipilimumab could not be evaluated.

This clone appeared a few times. The chain has TRBV4-3 and TRBJ1-1, with a possible D match to TRBD1 (5 bases). In germline, CDR1 is LGHNA, CDR2 YSLEER. The CDR3 totals 15 residues. The V and J ends lost 1 base and 1 base respectively, with 10 bases between them. CDR3 residues: CASSQGTRENTEAFF. Here the CDR3 DNA reads TGCGCCAGCAGCCAAGGGACACGCGAGAACACTGAAGCTTTCTTT.

The genes are TRBV27 and TRBJ2-7, with D possibly being TRBD2 (6 bases). The V end was cut by 4 bases, the J end by 6 bases, with 13 bases between. The CDR3 spans 13 residues. CDR1 is MNHEY, CDR2 SMNVEV, per germline (reference sequence). CDR3 sequence reads: CASSWRGGGEQYF. CDR3 DNA: TGTGCCAGCAGTTGGCGGGGTGGAGGCGAGCAGTACTTC.

There are a few counts of this clone. The chain combines TRBV6-5 with TRBJ2-7, with TRBD2 matching over 7 bases. V dropped 0 bases and J dropped 6; count of bases not matched to a gene: 8. The CDR3 loop spans 15 amino acids. Germline V lookup: CDR1 MNHEY, CDR2 SVGAGI. The CDR3 sequence is CASSYSAGTSSEQYF. The CDR3 DNA reads TGTGCCAGCAGTTACTCAGCGGGAACTTCTTCCGAGCAGTACTTC.

CDR3 nucleotides: TGTGCTAGTGGCCCCTCGACAGGGAACTATGGCTACACCTTC. Its protein is CASGPSTGNYGYTF. The genes are TRBV12-5 and TRBJ1-2, with TRBD1 matching 7 bases. The CDR3 contains 14 residues. Germline assignment: CDR1 LGHNT and CDR2 FRNRAP. The ends lost 6 bases at V and 2 bases at J; junction bases unmatched: 6.

This chain uses TRBV19 with TRBJ2-3; 9 bases map to TRBD2. V lost 5 bases, J lost 3 bases, and 9 bases stayed unmatched. Per germline, CDR1 LNHDA and CDR2 SQIVND (reference sequence). The CDR3 length is 16 residues. The CDR3 sequence: CASSPLSAGGTDTQYF. The CDR3, as DNA: TGTGCCAGTAGTCCCTTGTCAGCGGGAGGTACAGATACGCAGTATTTT.

The J gene is TRBJ1-3, the V gene TRBV5-4, with TRBD1 matching over 8 bases. The J segment lost 4 bases and the V segment lost 4 bases, leaving 7 bases of the junction unmatched. The CDR3 sequence is 15 residues long. The germline gives CDR1 SGHNT, CDR2 YYREEE (reference sequence). CDR3 protein: CASSRTTGVGNTIYF. The CDR3 nucleotides are TGTGCCAGCAGCCGTACGACAGGGGTCGGAAACACCATATATTTT.

This clone was counted once. The rearrangement joins TRBV10-3 to TRBJ1-1; 7 positions agree with TRBD1. Germline V gives CDR1 ENHRY, CDR2 SYGVKD. This CDR3 spans 14 amino acids. After removal of 6 bases from V and 0 bases from J, the junction contained 4 bases not matched to a gene. The CDR3 loop is CAISRGQMNTEAFF. Here the CDR3 DNA reads TGTGCCATCAGCAGGGGACAGATGAACACTGAAGCTTTCTTT.

This clone was recorded only once. V is TRBV7-2 and J is TRBJ1-1, with D perhaps TRBD1 (6 bases). V was shortened by 5 bases and J by 7 bases, with 14 bases between the two germline ends. The CDR3 sequence is 13 residues long. From germline, CDR1 is SGHTA and CDR2 FQGNSA. The CDR3 sequence is CASSLHREIEAFF. CDR3 bases: TGTGCCAGCAGCCTACACAGGGAAATTGAAGCTTTCTTT.

This clone has only a few counts. CDR3 coding DNA: TGTGCCAGCTCAATACTAGCGGGAGTCGGAGATACGCAGTATTTT. It specifies CASSILAGVGDTQYF. V and J are TRBV18 and TRBJ2-3, with 11 nucleotides matching TRBD2. Germline loops: CDR1 KGHSH, CDR2 LQKENI. V shed 5 bases, J shed 5 bases, and the junction held 6 bases outside the gene matches. CDR3 length equals 15 residues.

The chain uses TRBV18 and TRBJ2-6, with a weak D call TRBD1 (5 bases). Trimming stripped 1 base from V and 0 bases from J, with 10 bases between. Looked up from germline, CDR1 is KGHSH and CDR2 is LQKENI. The length of the CDR3 is 17 residues. The CDR3 loop is CASSPRDSFSGANVLTF. For the CDR3, the DNA is TGTGCCAGCTCACCACGCGACAGTTTCTCTGGGGCCAACGTCCTGACTTTC.

The gene calls are TRBV2 and TRBJ2-7; possible D gene TRBD2, 6 bases. Germline loops: CDR1 SNHLY, CDR2 FYNNEI. CDR3 length: 15 amino acids. Trimming took 6 bases from V and 0 from J, leaving 15 bases between them. This CDR3 reads CASRLTGGSSYEQYF. Here the CDR3 DNA reads TGTGCCAGCAGGTTAACAGGAGGGAGCTCCTACGAGCAGTACTTC.

The chain links TRBV18 to TRBJ2-3; 10 nucleotides line up with TRBD1. The CDR3 spans 19 residues. Germline V gives CDR1 KGHSH, CDR2 LQKENI. The V segment lost 1 base and the J segment 0 bases; nucleotides outside the gene matches: 10. For the CDR3, the DNA is TGTGCCAGCTCACCACGTCGGGACAGGGGACCTTTTAGCACAGATACGCAGTATTTT. Translation: CASSPRRDRGPFSTDTQYF. Together with reference TRBV18 and TRBJ2-3, the CDR3 gives the full variable domain: NAGVMQNPRHLVRRRGQEARLRCSPMKGHSHVYWYRQLPEEGLKFMVYLQKENIIDESGMPKERFSAEFPKEGPSILRIQQVVRGDSAAYFCASSPRRDRGPFSTDTQYFGPGTRLTVL.

The chain carries TRBV29-1 and TRBJ2-7; 8 nucleotides agree with TRBD1. Germline V gene data show CDR1 as SQVTM and CDR2 as ANQGSEA. V gave up 7 bases and J gave up 2 bases; unmatched junction bases: 7. The CDR3 totals 13 residues. The CDR3 protein is CSGRDRLTYEQYF. CDR3 nucleotides: TGCAGCGGCCGGGACAGGCTGACCTACGAGCAGTACTTC.

Only a few counts were recorded for this clone. V usage is TRBV5-4 and J usage is TRBJ1-2, with a tentative D call TRBD1 (5 bases). The CDR3 consists of 13 residues. Between the trimmed V and J ends, which lost 4 bases and 2 bases, there was a span of 9 bases. Germline CDR1 and CDR2: SGHNT and YYREEE (reference sequence). CDR3 region: CASSLRGNYGYTF. The CDR3 nucleotides read TGTGCCAGCAGCCTAAGGGGAAACTATGGCTACACCTTC.

This chain uses TRBV6-6 with TRBJ1-5; TRBD1 agrees at 9 bases. J was trimmed by 2 bases and V by 6 bases; bases with no gene match: 2. The CDR3 runs to 14 residues. CDR1 is MNHNY, CDR2 SVGAGI, per germline (reference sequence). The CDR3 sequence is CASSRQGGNQPQHF. In nucleotides, the CDR3 is TGTGCCAGCAGCCGACAGGGGGGCAATCAGCCCCAGCATTTT.

The rearrangement links TRBV6-5 to TRBJ2-7, with 7 bases that match TRBD1. The J segment lost 3 bases and the V segment lost 5 bases, leaving 10 bases of the junction unmatched. There are 15 residues in the CDR3. CDR1 and CDR2 from the germline V gene are MNHEY and SVGAGI. CDR3: CASSTRQGNLYEQYF. The CDR3 DNA follows: TGTGCCAGCAGTACTCGACAGGGTAATCTCTACGAGCAGTACTTC.

V and J are TRBV5-1 and TRBJ1-3; D is perhaps TRBD1 (5 bases). V lost 4 bases and J lost 4, with 21 bases in between. Germline CDR1 reads SGHRS; CDR2 reads YFSETQ. This CDR3 comprises 17 residues. In DNA form, the CDR3 reads TGCGCCAGCAGCCTGGAAGAAGGGGCCCGAAGGGGAAACACCATATATTTT. It yields the protein CASSLEEGARRGNTIYF.

This clone was counted a single time. V gene TRBV27 combines with J gene TRBJ1-5; 7 positions agree with TRBD1. Germline CDR1 and CDR2: MNHEY and SMNVEV (reference sequence). The CDR3 covers 15 residues. The ends lost 5 bases at V and 6 bases at J; junction bases unmatched: 10. The CDR3 DNA is TGTGCCAGCAGTCCAGGGGGGACACAGGGTCAGCCCCAGCATTTT. Translation: CASSPGGTQGQPQHF.

This clone appeared once. The chain combines TRBV29-1 with TRBJ1-2; D perhaps matches TRBD1 (6 bases). This CDR3 is built from 14 residues. CDR1 and CDR2 (germline): SQVTM, ANQGSEA. With 4 bases removed from V and 2 bases from J, the gap between germline ends came to 14 bases. CDR3 loop: CSVAGDADNYGYTF. CDR3 DNA sequence: TGCAGCGTTGCAGGGGACGCTGACAACTATGGCTACACCTTC.

The chain uses TRBV19 and TRBJ2-5, with 11 bases fitting TRBD2. CDR3 length equals 16 residues. Trimming took 3 bases from V and 5 from J; bases not matched to a gene: 8. Germline CDR1 is LNHDA and CDR2 is SQIVND (reference sequence). For the CDR3, the DNA is TGTGCCAGTAGTATCGCAACTAGCGGGAGTTCGGAGACCCAGTACTTC. Translation: CASSIATSGSSETQYF.